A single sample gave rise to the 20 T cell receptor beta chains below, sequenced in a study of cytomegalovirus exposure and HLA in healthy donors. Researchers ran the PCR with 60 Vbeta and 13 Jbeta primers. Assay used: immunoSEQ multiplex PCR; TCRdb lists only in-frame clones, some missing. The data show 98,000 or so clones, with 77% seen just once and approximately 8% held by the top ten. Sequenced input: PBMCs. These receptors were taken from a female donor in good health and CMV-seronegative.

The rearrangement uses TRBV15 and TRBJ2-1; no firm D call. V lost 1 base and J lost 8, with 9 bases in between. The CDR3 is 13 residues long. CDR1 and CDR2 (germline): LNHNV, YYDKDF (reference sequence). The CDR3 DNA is TGTGCCACCAGCAGAGGCCTGGGCCATGAGCAGTTCTTC. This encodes CATSRGLGHEQFF.

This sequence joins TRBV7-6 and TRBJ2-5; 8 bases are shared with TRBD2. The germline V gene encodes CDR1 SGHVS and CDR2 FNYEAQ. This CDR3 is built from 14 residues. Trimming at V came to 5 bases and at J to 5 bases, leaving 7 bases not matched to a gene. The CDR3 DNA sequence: TGTGCCAGCAGCGGGCGGGAGGCGTGGGAGACCCAGTACTTC. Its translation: CASSGREAWETQYF.

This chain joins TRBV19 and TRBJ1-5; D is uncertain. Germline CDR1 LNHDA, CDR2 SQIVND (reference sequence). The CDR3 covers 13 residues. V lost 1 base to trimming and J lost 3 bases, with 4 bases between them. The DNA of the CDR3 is TGTGCCAGTAGTATAGTCTACAATCAGCCCCAGCATTTT. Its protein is CASSIVYNQPQHF.

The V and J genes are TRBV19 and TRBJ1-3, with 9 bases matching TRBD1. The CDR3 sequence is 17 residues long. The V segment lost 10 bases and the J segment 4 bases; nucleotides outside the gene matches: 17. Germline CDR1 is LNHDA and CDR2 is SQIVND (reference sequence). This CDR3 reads CATSGTGNVAAGNTIYF. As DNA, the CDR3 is TGTGCCACCTCCGGGACAGGGAACGTCGCAGCCGGAAACACCATATATTTT.

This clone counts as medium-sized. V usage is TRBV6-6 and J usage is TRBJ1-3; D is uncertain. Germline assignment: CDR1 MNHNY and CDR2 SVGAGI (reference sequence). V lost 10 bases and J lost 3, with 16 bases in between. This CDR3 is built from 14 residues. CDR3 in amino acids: CAIRAGLNGNTIYF. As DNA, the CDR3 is TGTGCCATCCGGGCGGGTTTGAATGGAAACACCATATATTTT.

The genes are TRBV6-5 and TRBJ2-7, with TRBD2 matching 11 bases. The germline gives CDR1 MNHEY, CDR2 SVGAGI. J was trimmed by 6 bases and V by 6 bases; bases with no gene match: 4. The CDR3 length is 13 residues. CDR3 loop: CASRGTSGGEQYF. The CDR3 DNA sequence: TGTGCCAGCAGGGGGACTAGCGGCGGCGAGCAGTACTTC.

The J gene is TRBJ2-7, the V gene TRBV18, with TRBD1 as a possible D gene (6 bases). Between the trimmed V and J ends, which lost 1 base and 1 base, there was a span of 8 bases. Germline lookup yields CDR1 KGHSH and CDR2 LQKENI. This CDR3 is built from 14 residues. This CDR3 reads CASSPQGESYEQYF. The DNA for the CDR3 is TGTGCCAGCTCACCACAGGGGGAGTCCTACGAGCAGTACTTC.

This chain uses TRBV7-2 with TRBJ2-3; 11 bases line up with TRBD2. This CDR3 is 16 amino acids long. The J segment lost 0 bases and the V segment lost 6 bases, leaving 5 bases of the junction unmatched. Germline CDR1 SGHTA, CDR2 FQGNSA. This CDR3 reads CASRSTSGRSTDTQYF. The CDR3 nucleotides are TGTGCCAGCAGGTCTACTAGCGGGAGAAGCACAGATACGCAGTATTTT.

In DNA form, the CDR3 reads TGTGCCAGCAGTGAAAATTGGCAGGGGGCGCCCTACGAGCAGTACTTC. Amino acid sequence: CASSENWQGAPYEQYF. The J gene is TRBJ2-7, the V gene TRBV6-1; 8 positions agree with TRBD1. The germline V gene encodes CDR1 MNHNS and CDR2 SASEGT. This CDR3 region has 16 residues. With 2 bases clipped from V and 2 bases from J, the junction kept 8 bases outside the gene matches.

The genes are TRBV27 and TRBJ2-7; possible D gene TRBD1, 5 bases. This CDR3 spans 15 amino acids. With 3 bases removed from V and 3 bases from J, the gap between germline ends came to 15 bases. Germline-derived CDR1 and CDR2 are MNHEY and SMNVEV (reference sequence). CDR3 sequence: CASSLSMGRIYEQYF. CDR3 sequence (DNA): TGTGCCAGCAGTTTGTCCATGGGGCGGATCTACGAGCAGTACTTC.

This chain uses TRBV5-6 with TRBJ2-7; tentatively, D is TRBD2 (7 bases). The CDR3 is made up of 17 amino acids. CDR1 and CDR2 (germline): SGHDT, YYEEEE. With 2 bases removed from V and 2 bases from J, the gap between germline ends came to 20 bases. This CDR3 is CASSFRRGGRGAYEQYF. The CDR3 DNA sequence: TGTGCCAGCAGCTTTAGGAGGGGGGGGCGCGGGGCCTACGAGCAGTACTTC. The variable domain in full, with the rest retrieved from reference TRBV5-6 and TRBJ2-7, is DAGVTQSPTHLIKTRGQQVTLRCSPKSGHDTVSWYQQALGQGPQFIFQYYEEEERQRGNFPDRFSGHQFPNYSSELNVNALLLGDSALYLCASSFRRGGRGAYEQYFGPGTRLTVT.

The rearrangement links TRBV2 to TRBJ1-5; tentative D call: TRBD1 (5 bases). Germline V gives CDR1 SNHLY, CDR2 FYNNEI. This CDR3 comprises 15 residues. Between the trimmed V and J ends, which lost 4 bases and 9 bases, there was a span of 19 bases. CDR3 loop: CASSVGIGAGGPQHF. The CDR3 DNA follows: TGTGCCAGCAGTGTGGGCATAGGGGCGGGAGGGCCCCAGCATTTT.

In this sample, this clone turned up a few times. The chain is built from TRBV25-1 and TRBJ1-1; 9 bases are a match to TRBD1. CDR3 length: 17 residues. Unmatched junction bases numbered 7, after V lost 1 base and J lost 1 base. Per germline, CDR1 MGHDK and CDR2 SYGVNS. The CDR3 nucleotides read TGTGCCAGCAGTGAATTACAGGGGGCGGGAAAGAACACTGAAGCTTTCTTT. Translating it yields CASSELQGAGKNTEAFF.

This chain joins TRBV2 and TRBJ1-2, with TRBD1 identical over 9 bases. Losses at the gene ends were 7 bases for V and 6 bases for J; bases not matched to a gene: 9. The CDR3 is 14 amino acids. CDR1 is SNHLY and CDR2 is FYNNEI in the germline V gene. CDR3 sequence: CASIGTGMVNGYTF. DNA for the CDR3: TGTGCCAGCATAGGGACAGGGATGGTTAATGGCTACACCTTC.

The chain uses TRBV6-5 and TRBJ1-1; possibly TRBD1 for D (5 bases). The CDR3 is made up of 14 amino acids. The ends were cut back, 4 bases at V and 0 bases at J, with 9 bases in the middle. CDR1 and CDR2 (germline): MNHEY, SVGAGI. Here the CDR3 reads CASSSGGMNTEAFF. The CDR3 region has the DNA TGTGCCAGCAGTTCGGGGGGGATGAACACTGAAGCTTTCTTT.

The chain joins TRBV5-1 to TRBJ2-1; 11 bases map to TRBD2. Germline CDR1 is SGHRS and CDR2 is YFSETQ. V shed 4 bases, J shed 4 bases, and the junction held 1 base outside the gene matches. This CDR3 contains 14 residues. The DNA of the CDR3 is TGCGCCAGCAGCGCTAGCGGGGGGTACAATGAGCAGTTCTTC. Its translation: CASSASGGYNEQFF.

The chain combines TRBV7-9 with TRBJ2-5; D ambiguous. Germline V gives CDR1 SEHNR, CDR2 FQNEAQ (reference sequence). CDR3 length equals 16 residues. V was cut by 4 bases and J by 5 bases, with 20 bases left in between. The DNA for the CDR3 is TGTGCCAGCAGCTCTCTATACTCCTCGACTGGGGAGACCCAGTACTTC. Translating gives CASSSLYSSTGETQYF.

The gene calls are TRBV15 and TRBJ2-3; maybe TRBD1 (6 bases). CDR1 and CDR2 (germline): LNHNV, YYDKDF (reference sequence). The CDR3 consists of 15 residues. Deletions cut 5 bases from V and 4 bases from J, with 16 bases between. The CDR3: CATSSGQGTADTQYF. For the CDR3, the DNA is TGTGCCACCAGCTCGGGGCAGGGGACCGCAGATACGCAGTATTTT.

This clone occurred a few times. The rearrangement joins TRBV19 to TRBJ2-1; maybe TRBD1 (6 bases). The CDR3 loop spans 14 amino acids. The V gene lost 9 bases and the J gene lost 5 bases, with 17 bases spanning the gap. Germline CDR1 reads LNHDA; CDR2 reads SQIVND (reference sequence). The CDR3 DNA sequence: TGTGCCAGCGGACTGAGAGGGGGTCACAATGAGCAGTTCTTC. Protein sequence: CASGLRGGHNEQFF. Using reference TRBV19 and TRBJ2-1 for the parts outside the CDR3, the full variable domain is DGGITQSPKYLFRKEGQNVTLSCEQNLNHDAMYWYRQDPGQGLRLIYYSQIVNDFQKGDIAEGYSVSREKKESFPLTVTSAQKNPTAFYLCASGLRGGHNEQFFGPGTRLTVL.

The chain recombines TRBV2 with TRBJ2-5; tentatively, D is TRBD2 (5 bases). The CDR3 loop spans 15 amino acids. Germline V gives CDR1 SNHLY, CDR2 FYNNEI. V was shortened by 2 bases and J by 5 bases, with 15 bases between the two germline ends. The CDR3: CASSERASSGETQYF. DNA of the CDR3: TGTGCCAGCAGTGAAAGGGCCTCATCGGGGGAGACCCAGTACTTC.